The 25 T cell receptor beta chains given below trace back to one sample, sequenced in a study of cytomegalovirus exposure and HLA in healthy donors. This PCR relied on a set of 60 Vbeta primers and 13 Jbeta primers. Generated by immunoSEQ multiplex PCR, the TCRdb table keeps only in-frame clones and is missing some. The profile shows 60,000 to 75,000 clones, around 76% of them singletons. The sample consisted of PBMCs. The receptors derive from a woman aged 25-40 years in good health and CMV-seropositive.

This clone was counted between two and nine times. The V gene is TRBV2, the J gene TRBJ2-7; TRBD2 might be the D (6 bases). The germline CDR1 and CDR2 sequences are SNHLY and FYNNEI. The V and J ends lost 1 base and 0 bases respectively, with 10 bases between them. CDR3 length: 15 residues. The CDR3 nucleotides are TGTGCCAGCAGTGAAGGTTTGGGACTCTCCTACGAGCAGTACTTC. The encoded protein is CASSEGLGLSYEQYF.

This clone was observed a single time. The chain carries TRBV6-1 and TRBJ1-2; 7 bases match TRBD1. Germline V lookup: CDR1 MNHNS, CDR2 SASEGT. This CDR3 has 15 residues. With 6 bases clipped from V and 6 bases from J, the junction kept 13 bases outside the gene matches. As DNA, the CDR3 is TGTGCCAGCAGAGGGGAACAGGGGTCGTGGAATGGCTACACCTTC. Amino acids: CASRGEQGSWNGYTF.

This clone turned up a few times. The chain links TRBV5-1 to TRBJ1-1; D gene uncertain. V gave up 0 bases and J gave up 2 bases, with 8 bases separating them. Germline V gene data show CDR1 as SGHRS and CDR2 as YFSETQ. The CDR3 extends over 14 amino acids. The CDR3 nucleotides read TGCGCCAGCAGCTTGGATCCAGGAAACACTGAAGCTTTCTTT. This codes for CASSLDPGNTEAFF.

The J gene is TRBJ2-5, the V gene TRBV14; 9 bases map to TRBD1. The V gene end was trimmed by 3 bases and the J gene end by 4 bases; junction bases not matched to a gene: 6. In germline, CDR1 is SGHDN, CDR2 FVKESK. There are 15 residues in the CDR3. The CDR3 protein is CASSQLQGAGETQYF. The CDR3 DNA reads TGTGCCAGCAGCCAGCTACAGGGGGCAGGAGAGACCCAGTACTTC.

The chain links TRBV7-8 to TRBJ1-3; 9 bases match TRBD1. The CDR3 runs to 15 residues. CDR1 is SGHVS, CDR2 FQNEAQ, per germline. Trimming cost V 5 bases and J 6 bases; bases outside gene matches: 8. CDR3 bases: TGTGCCAGCAGCCCGACAGGGGGACATAAAAACACCATATATTTT. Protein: CASSPTGGHKNTIYF.

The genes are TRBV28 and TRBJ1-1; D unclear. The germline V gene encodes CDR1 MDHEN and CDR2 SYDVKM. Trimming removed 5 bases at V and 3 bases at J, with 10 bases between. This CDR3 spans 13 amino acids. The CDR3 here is CASSPGGYTEAFF. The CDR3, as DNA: TGTGCCAGCAGTCCAGGAGGGTACACTGAAGCTTTCTTT.

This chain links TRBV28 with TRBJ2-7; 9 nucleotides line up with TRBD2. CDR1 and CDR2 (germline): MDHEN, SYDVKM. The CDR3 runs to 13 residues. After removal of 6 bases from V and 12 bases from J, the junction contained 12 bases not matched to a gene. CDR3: CASSPPLAGSSYF. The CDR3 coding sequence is TGTGCCAGCAGCCCGCCGCTAGCGGGAAGTTCGTACTTC.

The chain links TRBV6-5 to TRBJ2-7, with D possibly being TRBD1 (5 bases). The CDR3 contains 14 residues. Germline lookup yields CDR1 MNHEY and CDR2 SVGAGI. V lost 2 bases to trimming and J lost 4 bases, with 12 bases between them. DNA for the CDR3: TGTGCCAGCAGTTACCATCAGGGTATATACGAGCAGTACTTC. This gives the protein CASSYHQGIYEQYF.

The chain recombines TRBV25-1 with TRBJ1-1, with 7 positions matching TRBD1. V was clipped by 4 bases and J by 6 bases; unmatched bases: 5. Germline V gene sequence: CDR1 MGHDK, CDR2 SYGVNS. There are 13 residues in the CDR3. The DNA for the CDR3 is TGTGCCAGCAGTGTCCCCGGGACAGCTGAAGCTTTCTTT. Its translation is CASSVPGTAEAFF.

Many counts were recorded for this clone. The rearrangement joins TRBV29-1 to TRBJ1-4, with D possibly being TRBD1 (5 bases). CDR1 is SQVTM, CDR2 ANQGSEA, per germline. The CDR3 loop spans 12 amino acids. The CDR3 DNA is TGCAGTGCCCGGGGGGAAAATGAAAAACTGTTTTTT. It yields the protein CSARGENEKLFF.

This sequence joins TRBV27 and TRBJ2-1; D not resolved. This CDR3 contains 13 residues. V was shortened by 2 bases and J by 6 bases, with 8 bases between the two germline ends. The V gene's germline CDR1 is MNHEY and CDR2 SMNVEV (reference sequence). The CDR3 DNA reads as TGTGCCAGCAGTTTAAGCCCTGGCAATGAGCAGTTCTTC. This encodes CASSLSPGNEQFF.

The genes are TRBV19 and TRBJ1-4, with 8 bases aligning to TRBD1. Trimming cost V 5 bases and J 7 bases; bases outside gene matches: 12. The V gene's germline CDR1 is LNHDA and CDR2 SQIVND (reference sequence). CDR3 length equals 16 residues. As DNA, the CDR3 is TGTGCCAGTAGTCCGGGACAGGCAGGGAGCGGTGAAAAACTGTTTTTT. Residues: CASSPGQAGSGEKLFF.

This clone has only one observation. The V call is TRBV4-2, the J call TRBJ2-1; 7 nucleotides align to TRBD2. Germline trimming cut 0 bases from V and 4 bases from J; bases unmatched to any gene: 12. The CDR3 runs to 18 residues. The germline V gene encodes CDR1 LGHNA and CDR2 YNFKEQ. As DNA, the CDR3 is TGTGCCAGCAGCCAAGATTTGTCGCTAGCGGTCTCTTACAATGAGCAGTTCTTC. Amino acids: CASSQDLSLAVSYNEQFF.

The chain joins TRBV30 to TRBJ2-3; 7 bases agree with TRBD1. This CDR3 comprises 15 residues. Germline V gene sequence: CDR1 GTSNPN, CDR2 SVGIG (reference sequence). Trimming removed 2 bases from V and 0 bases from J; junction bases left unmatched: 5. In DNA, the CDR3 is TGTGCCTGGAGTTTGGCCAGGGGGAGCACAGATACGCAGTATTTT. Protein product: CAWSLARGSTDTQYF. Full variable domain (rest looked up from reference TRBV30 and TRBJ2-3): SQTIHQWPATLVQPVGSPLSLECTVEGTSNPNLYWYRQAAGRGLQLLFYSVGIGQISSEVPQNLSASRPQDRQFILSSKKLLLSDSGFYLCAWSLARGSTDTQYFGPGTRLTVL.

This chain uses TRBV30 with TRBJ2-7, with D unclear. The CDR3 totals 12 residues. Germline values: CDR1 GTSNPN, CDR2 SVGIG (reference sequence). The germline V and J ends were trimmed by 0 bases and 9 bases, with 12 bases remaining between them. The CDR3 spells CAWSVLALGQYF. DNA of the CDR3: TGTGCCTGGAGTGTATTAGCTCTGGGGCAGTACTTC.

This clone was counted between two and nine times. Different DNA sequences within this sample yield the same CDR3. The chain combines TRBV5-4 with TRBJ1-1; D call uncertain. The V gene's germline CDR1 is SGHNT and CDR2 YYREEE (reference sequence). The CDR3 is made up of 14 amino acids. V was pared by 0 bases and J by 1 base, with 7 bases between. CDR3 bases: TGTGCCAGCAGCTTGGCAGGAGGGAACACTGAAGCTTTCTTT. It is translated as CASSLAGGNTEAFF.

CDR3 residues: CASSQDIFQGRDEKLFF. CDR3 coding DNA: TGCGCCAGCAGCCAAGATATCTTCCAGGGGCGCGATGAAAAACTGTTTTTT. J is TRBJ1-4 and V is TRBV4-3, with D perhaps TRBD1 (6 bases). Germline V gives CDR1 LGHNA, CDR2 YSLEER. Trimming pared 0 bases from V and 6 bases from J, leaving 17 bases between. The CDR3 has 17 residues.

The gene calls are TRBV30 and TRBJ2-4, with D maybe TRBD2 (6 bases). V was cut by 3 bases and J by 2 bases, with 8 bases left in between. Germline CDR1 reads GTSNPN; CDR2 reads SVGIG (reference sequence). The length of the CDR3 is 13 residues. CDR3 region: CAWSRGSKNIQYF. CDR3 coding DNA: TGTGCCTGGAGCCGGGGGTCCAAAAACATTCAGTACTTC.

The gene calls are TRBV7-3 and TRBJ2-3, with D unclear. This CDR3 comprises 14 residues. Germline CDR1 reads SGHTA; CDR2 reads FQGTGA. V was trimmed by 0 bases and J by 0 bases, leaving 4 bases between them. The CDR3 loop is CASSLTASTDTQYF. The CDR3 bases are TGTGCCAGCAGCTTAACGGCTAGCACAGATACGCAGTATTTT. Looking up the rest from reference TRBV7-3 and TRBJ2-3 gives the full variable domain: GAGVSQTPSNKVTEKGKYVELRCDPISGHTALYWYRQSLGQGPEFLIYFQGTGAADDSGLPNDRFFAVRPEGSVSTLKIQRTERGDSAVYLCASSLTASTDTQYFGPGTRLTVL.

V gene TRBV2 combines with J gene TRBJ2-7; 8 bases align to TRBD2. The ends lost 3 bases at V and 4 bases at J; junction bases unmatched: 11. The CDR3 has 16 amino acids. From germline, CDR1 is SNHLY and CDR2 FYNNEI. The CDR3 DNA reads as TGTGCCAGCAGTGATAAAGTTAGCGGGACCGATTACGAGCAGTACTTC. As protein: CASSDKVSGTDYEQYF.

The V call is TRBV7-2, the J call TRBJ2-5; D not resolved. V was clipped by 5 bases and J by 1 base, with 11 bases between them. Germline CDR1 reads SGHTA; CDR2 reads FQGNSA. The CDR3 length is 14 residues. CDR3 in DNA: TGTGCCAGCAGCCCGCGACGGAGCCAAGAGACCCAGTACTTC. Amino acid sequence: CASSPRRSQETQYF.

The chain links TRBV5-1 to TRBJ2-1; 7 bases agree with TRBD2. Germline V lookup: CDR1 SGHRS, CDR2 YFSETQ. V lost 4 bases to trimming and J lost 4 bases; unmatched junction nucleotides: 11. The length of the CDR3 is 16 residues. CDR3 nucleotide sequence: TGCGCCAGCAGCCGCAGTCTAGCGGAGCCTTACAATGAGCAGTTCTTC. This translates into CASSRSLAEPYNEQFF.

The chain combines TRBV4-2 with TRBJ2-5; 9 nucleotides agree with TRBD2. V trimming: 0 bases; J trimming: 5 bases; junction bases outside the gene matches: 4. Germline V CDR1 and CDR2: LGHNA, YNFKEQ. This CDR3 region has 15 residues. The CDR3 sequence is CASSQETSGAETQYF. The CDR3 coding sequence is TGTGCCAGCAGCCAAGAGACTAGCGGTGCGGAGACCCAGTACTTC.

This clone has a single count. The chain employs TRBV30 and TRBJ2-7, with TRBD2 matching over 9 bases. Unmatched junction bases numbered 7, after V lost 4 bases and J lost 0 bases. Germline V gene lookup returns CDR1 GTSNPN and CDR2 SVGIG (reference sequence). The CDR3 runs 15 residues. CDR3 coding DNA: TGTGCCTGGACGGCTAGCGGGAAACCCTCCTACGAGCAGTACTTC. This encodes CAWTASGKPSYEQYF.

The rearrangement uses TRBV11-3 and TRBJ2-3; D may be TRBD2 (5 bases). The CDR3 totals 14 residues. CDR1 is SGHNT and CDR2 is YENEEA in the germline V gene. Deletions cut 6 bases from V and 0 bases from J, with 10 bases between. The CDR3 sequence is CASSQRFSTDTQYF. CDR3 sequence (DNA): TGTGCCAGCAGTCAGCGGTTTAGCACAGATACGCAGTATTTT. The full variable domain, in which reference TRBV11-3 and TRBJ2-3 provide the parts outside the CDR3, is EAGVVQSPRYKIIEKKQPVAFWCNPISGHNTLYWYLQNLGQGPELLIRYENEEAVDDSQLPKDRFSAERLKGVDSTLKIQPAELGDSAVYLCASSQRFSTDTQYFGPGTRLTVL.